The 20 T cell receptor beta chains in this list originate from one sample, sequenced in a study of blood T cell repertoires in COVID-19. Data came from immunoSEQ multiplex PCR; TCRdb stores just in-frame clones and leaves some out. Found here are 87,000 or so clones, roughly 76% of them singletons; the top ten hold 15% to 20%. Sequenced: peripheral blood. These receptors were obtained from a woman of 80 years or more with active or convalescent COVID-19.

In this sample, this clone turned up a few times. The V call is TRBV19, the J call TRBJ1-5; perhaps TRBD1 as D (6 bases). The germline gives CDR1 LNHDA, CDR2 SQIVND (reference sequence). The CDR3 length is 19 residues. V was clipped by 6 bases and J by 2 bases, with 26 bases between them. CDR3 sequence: CASRRAPLRSGEGNQPQHF. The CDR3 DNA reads TGTGCCAGTAGGCGGGCTCCATTAAGGTCAGGGGAAGGCAATCAGCCCCAGCATTTT.

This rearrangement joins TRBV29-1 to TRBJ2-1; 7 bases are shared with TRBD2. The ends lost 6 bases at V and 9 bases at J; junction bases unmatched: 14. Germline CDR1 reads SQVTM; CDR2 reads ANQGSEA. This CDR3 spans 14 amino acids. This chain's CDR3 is CSVGRSGGAGEQFF. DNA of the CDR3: TGCAGCGTCGGGAGGTCTGGCGGAGCGGGTGAGCAGTTCTTC.

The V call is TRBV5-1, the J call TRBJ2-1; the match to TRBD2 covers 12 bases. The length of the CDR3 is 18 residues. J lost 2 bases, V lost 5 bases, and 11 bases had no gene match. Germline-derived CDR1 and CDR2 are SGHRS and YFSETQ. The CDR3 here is CASRPGLAGYGAYNEQFF. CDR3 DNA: TGCGCCAGCAGACCCGGACTAGCGGGATATGGCGCCTACAATGAGCAGTTCTTC.

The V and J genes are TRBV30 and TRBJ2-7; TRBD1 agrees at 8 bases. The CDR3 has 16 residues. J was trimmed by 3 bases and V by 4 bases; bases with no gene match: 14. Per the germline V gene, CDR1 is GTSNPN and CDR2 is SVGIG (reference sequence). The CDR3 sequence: CAWKNLGQVKGYEQYF. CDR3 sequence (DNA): TGTGCCTGGAAAAACCTGGGACAGGTCAAAGGCTACGAGCAGTACTTC.

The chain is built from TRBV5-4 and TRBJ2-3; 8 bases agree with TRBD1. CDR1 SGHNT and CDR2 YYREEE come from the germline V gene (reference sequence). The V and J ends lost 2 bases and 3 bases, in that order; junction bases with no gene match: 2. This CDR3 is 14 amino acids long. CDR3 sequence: CASSFGQGTDTQYF. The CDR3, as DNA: TGTGCCAGCAGCTTCGGACAGGGAACAGATACGCAGTATTTT. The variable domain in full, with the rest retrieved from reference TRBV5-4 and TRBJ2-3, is ETGVTQSPTHLIKTRGQQVTLRCSSQSGHNTVSWYQQALGQGPQFIFQYYREEENGRGNFPPRFSGLQFPNYSSELNVNALELDDSALYLCASSFGQGTDTQYFGPGTRLTVL.

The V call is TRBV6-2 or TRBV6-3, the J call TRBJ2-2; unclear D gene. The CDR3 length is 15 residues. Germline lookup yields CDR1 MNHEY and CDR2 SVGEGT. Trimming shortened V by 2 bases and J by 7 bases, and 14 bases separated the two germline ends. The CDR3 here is CASSYLAGSVGELFF. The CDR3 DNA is TGTGCCAGCAGTTACCTGGCTGGCTCTGTCGGGGAGCTGTTTTTT.

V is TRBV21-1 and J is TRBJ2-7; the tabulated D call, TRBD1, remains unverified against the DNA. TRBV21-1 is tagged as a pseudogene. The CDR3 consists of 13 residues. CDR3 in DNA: TGTGCCAGTGCAACAGGGGTGGTCTACGAGCAGTACTTC. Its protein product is CASATGVVYEQYF.

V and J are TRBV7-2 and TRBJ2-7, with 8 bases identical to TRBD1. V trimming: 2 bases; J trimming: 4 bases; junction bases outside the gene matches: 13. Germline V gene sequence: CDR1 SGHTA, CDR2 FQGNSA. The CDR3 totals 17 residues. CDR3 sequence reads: CASSLSPGHRGAYEQYF. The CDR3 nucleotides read TGTGCCAGCAGCTTATCCCCGGGACACAGGGGGGCATACGAGCAGTACTTC.

Written as DNA, the CDR3 is TGCAGCGTTACCGGGGCTGGGGCCAACGTCCTGACTTTC. Translated, it gives CSVTGAGANVLTF. The gene calls are TRBV29-1 and TRBJ2-6, with D possibly TRBD2 on 5 matching bases. The CDR3 is made up of 13 amino acids. Germline CDR1 is SQVTM and CDR2 is ANQGSEA. V lost 5 bases to trimming and J lost 2 bases, with 7 bases between them.

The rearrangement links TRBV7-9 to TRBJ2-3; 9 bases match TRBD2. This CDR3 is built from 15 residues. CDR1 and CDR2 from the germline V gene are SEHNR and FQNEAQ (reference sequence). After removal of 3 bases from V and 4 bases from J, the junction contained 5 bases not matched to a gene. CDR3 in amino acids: CASSFEAGGSDTQYF. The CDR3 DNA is TGTGCCAGCAGCTTCGAAGCGGGAGGCTCAGATACGCAGTATTTT.

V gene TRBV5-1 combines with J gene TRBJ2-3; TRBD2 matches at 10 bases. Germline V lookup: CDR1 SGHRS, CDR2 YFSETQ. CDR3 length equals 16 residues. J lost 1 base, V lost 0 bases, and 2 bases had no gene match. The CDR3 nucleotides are TGCGCCAGCAGCTTGGCTAGCGGGGGTCGCACAGATACGCAGTATTTT. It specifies CASSLASGGRTDTQYF.

The CDR3 bases are TGCAGCGTTGCTGCAGCGAACTACGAGCAGTACTTC. It yields the protein CSVAAANYEQYF. This rearrangement joins TRBV29-1 to TRBJ2-7; D gene ambiguous. The CDR3 covers 12 residues. Trimming took off 4 bases at V and 3 bases at J, with 10 bases between the two ends. The germline CDR1 and CDR2 sequences are SQVTM and ANQGSEA.

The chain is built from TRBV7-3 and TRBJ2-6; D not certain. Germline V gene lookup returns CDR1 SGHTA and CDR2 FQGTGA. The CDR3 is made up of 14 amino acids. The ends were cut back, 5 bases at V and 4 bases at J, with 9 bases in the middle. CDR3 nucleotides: TGTGCCAGCAGCCCCCACACAGGGGCCAACGTCCTGACTTTC. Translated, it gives CASSPHTGANVLTF.

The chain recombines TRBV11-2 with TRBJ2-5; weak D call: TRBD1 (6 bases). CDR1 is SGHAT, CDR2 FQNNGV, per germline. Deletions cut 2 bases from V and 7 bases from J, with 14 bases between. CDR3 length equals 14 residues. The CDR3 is CASSLNPGAGTQYF. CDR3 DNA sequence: TGTGCCAGCAGCTTAAATCCAGGGGCAGGGACCCAGTACTTC.

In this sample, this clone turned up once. CDR3 nucleotide sequence: TGTGCCAGCAAGTCCCCAGGCCCTGCGGGTGAGCAGTTCTTC. Its translation: CASKSPGPAGEQFF. This chain uses TRBV6-5 with TRBJ2-1, with D possibly matching TRBD2 (5 bases). CDR1 is MNHEY and CDR2 is SVGAGI in the germline V gene. This CDR3 spans 14 amino acids. V dropped 7 bases and J dropped 9 bases, with 19 bases sitting between them.

Here the CDR3 reads CASTLGGTGELFF. In DNA, the CDR3 is TGTGCCAGCACCTTGGGCGGGACCGGGGAGCTGTTTTTT. This sequence joins TRBV7-8 and TRBJ2-2, with TRBD2 as a possible D gene (5 bases). CDR3 length: 13 residues. V was shortened by 7 bases and J by 5 bases, with 11 bases between the two germline ends. CDR1 is SGHVS, CDR2 FQNEAQ, per germline.

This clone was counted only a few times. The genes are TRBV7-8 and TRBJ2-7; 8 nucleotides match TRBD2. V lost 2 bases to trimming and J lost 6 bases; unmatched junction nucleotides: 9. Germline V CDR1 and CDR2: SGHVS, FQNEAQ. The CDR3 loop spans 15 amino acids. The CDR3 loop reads CASSLLAGGVSEQYF. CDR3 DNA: TGTGCCAGCAGCTTATTGGCCGGGGGGGTATCCGAGCAGTACTTC. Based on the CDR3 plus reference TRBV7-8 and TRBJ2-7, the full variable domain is GAGVSQSPRYKVAKRGQDVALRCDPISGHVSLFWYQQALGQGPEFLTYFQNEAQLDKSGLPSDRFFAERPEGSVSTLKIQRTQQEDSAVYLCASSLLAGGVSEQYFGPGTRLTVT.

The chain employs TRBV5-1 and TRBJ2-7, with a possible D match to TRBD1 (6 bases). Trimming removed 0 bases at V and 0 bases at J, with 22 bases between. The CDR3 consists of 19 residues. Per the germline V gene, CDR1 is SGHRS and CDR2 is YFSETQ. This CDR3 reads CASSLGPGQPFRSSYEQYF. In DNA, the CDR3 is TGCGCCAGCAGCTTGGGGCCAGGACAGCCCTTCCGCAGCTCCTACGAGCAGTACTTC.

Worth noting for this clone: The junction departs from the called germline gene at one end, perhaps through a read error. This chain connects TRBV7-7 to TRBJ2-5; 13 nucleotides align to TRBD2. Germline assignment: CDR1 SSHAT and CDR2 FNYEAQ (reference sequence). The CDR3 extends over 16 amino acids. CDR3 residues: CASSLGTSGVQETQYF. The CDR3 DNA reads TGTGCTAGCAGCTTAGGGACTAGCGGGGTCCAAGAGACCCAGTACTTC.

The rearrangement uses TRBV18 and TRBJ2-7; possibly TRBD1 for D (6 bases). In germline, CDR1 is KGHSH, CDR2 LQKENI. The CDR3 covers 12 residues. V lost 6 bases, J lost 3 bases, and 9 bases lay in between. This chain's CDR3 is CASSRQDYEQYF. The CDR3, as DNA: TGTGCCAGCTCCCGACAGGACTACGAGCAGTACTTC.